Listed below are T cell receptor beta chains from one sample, sequenced in a study of OX40 agonist ivuxolimab in advanced cancers. Only in-frame clones appear in the TCRdb table, and some are missing; sequencing was by immunoSEQ multiplex PCR. Here the sample spans tens of thousands of clones, around 80% being singletons. The source material was CD4+ or CD8+ T cells sorted from blood, sampled in a trial of the OX40 agonist ivuxolimab. The receptors come from an adult with an advanced solid tumor such as melanoma, head and neck, liver or kidney cancer. The CDR3 runs from the conserved cysteine through the conserved F or W. The D gene is left open where the match is weak. Not every row has a clone size; where given, it reads once, few, many or a size class.

>TRBV2|TRBD1|TRBJ1-2|.
CASSELRGQGAGGYTF
TGTGCCAGCAGTGAATTAAGGGGACAGGGGGCCGGTGGCTACACCTTC
>TRBV6-1|TRBD2|TRBJ2-3|.
CASSAEAGVGTDTQYF
TGTGCCAGCAGTGCAGAGGCGGGAGTGGGCACAGATACGCAGTATTTT
>TRBV7-9|.|TRBJ2-5|few
CASSSQLHTAETQYF
TGTGCCAGCAGCTCCCAGCTCCACACGGCGGAGACCCAGTACTTC
>TRBV28|.|TRBJ1-5|.
CASLQRGAGNQPQHF
TGTGCCAGTCTCCAGAGGGGGGCCGGCAATCAGCCCCAGCATTTT
>TRBV28|.|TRBJ1-5|.
CASIDGRFNQPQHF
TGTGCCAGCATTGATGGAAGATTCAATCAGCCCCAGCATTTT
>TRBV7-2|.|TRBJ1-2|.
CASSPQTGDYGYTF
TGTGCCAGCAGCCCCCAAACAGGAGACTATGGCTACACCTTC
>TRBV5-4|TRBD1|TRBJ2-6|.
CASSLGRGLSNVLTF
TGTGCCAGCAGCTTGGGAAGGGGGCTCTCCAACGTCCTGACTTTC
>TRBV11-1|.|TRBJ2-5|.
CASSQEGRFQETQYF
TGTGCCAGCAGCCAAGAAGGGCGTTTCCAAGAGACCCAGTACTTC
>TRBV5-1|.|TRBJ2-5|few
CASSLGPIGLQETQYF
TGCGCCAGCAGCTTGGGCCCCATAGGCCTCCAAGAGACCCAGTACTTC
>TRBV9|.|TRBJ2-5|once
CASSVELGADQETQYF
TGTGCCAGCAGCGTAGAGCTCGGAGCGGATCAAGAGACCCAGTACTTC
>TRBV9|TRBD2|TRBJ2-2|.
CASSLSGGNTGELFF
TGTGCCAGCAGCCTTAGCGGGGGGAACACCGGGGAGCTGTTTTTT
>TRBV7-8|.|TRBJ1-6|.
CASRSDGAVSYNSPLHF
TGTGCCAGCAGGAGCGACGGGGCAGTCTCCTATAATTCACCCCTCCACTTT
>TRBV19|TRBD1|TRBJ2-6|.
CASSGQGGLSGANVLTF
TGTGCCAGTAGCGGACAGGGGGGCCTCTCTGGGGCCAACGTCCTGACTTTC
>TRBV11-3|.|TRBJ2-3|once
CASSSVIGGAQYF
TGTGCCAGCAGCTCTGTAATCGGTGGGGCGCAGTATTTT
>TRBV7-9|.|TRBJ2-2|.
CASSSGGGATGELFF
TGTGCCAGCAGCTCCGGTGGGGGAGCCACCGGGGAGCTGTTTTTT
>TRBV6-5|TRBD2|TRBJ2-1|once
CASSRTSGYNEQFF
TGTGCCAGCAGTCGGACTAGCGGGTACAATGAGCAGTTCTTC
>TRBV11-2|TRBD1|TRBJ2-7|.
CASSSSINRGQYEQYF
TGTGCCAGCAGCTCCAGTATAAACAGGGGGCAATACGAGCAGTACTTC
>TRBV5-1|TRBD1|TRBJ2-1|once
CASSLIGTGGNEQFF
TGCGCCAGCAGCTTGATCGGGACAGGAGGGAATGAGCAGTTCTTC